This T cell receptor (beta chain) was recovered during a study of cytomegalovirus exposure and HLA in healthy donors. From the roughly 120-subject validation cohort, which was separate from the roughly 710-subject first cohort, the donors were drawn. Germline CDR1 SNHLY, CDR2 FYNNEI. V lost 7 bases, J lost 2 bases, and 15 bases lay in between. There are 14 residues in the CDR3. Sequencing used immunoSEQ multiplex PCR; TCRdb keeps in-frame clones, though not all of them. The sample carries around 150,000 clones, approximately 90% recorded once. The chain links TRBV2 to TRBJ2-7, with a weak D call TRBD1 (5 bases). The TCR originated in a man younger than 35 in good health and CMV-seronegative. What was sequenced was PBMCs. The CDR3, as DNA: TGTGCCAGCAAATTAGTCCAGGGAACCTACGAGCAGTACGTC. This sequence encodes CASKLVQGTYEQYV.